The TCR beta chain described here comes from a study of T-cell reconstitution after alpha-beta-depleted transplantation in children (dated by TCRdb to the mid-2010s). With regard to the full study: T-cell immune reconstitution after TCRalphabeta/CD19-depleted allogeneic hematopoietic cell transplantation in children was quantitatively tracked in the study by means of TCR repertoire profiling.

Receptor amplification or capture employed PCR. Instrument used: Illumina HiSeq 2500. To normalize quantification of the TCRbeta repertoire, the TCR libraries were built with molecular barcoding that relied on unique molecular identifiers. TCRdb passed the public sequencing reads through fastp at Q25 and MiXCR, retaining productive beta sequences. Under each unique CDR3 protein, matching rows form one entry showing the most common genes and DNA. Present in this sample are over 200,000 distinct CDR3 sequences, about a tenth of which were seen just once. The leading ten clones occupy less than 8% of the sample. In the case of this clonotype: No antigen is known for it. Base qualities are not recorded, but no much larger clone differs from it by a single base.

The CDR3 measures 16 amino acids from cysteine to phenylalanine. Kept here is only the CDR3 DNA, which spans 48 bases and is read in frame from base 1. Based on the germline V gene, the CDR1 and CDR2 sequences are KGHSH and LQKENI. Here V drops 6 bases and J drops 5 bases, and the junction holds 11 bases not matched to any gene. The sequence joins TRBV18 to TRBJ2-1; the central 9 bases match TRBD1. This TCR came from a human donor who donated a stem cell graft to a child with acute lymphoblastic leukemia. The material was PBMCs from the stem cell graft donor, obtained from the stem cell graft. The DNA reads TGTGCCAGCTCCTCGACCGGGACAGGGACCGACAATGAGCAGTTCTTC. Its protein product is CASSSTGTGTDNEQFF.